A single sample is the source of the 14 T cell receptor beta chains below, sequenced in a study of cytomegalovirus exposure and HLA in healthy donors (TCRdb year 2017). Libraries were prepared through the immunoSEQ multiplex PCR assay. TCRdb re-hosts the immuneACCESS table, in-frame sequences only. Its copies lack some clones; in the studies checked, an unresolved V gene accounts for under half of them, and the cause for the rest is not known. For this sample the table gives about 140,000 clones, of which about 86% were detected only once. The top ten clones comprise approximately 7.5% of the sample. Specimen: PBMCs. The receptors were sampled from a woman aged 18-35 years in good health and CMV-seropositive.

The CDR3 DNA sequence: TGTGCCAGCAGGGAAGCGGGGGTTAGCTCCTACAATGAGCAGTTCTTC. This encodes CASREAGVSSYNEQFF. The V gene is TRBV7-9, the J gene TRBJ2-1; 8 bases are shared with TRBD2. Looked up from germline, CDR1 is SEHNR and CDR2 is FQNEAQ (reference sequence). Losses at the gene ends were 6 bases for V and 0 bases for J; bases not matched to a gene: 7. The CDR3 runs 16 residues.

This clone came up a few times. The rearrangement uses TRBV4-3 and TRBJ1-6, with D hard to call. V was clipped by 1 base and J by 7 bases, with 8 bases between them. Per the germline V gene, CDR1 is LGHNA and CDR2 is YSLEER. The CDR3 is 14 amino acids. The CDR3 DNA reads as TGCGCCAGCAGCCAAGGGGCCAGGAATTCACCCCTCCACTTT. Amino acid sequence: CASSQGARNSPLHF.

In its sample, this clone was seen a few times. The J gene is TRBJ2-3, the V gene TRBV7-2; TRBD1 matches at 8 bases. The trim removed 2 bases at V and 4 bases at J, leaving 8 bases unmatched. The CDR3 is 16 amino acids. CDR1 and CDR2 from the germline V gene are SGHTA and FQGNSA. The CDR3 loop is CASSLRTGFRADTQYF. The CDR3 region has the DNA TGTGCCAGCAGCTTACGGACAGGGTTTAGGGCAGATACGCAGTATTTT.

This clone has just a few counts. The V gene is TRBV28, the J gene TRBJ2-1; possibly TRBD1 for D (6 bases). Germline assignment: CDR1 MDHEN and CDR2 SYDVKM. V lost 6 bases and J 4 bases, leaving 10 bases between the germline ends. This CDR3 is 13 amino acids long. Written as DNA, the CDR3 is TGTGCCAGCAGATCCGGACAGTACAATGAGCAGTTCTTC. Encoded protein: CASRSGQYNEQFF.

This chain uses TRBV9 with TRBJ2-1; 14 bases are shared with TRBD2. After removal of 1 base from V and 8 bases from J, the junction contained 8 bases not matched to a gene. CDR1 and CDR2 (germline): SGDLS, YYNGEE. This CDR3 region has 17 residues. The CDR3: CASSVRFGLAGGHEQFF. The CDR3 nucleotides read TGTGCCAGCAGCGTAAGGTTCGGACTAGCGGGAGGCCATGAGCAGTTCTTC.

This clone was recorded once. The chain employs TRBV6-1 and TRBJ1-3; 8 nucleotides agree with TRBD1. The CDR3 loop spans 14 amino acids. V lost 8 bases and J lost 7; bases outside the gene matches: 10. Germline CDR1 and CDR2: MNHNS and SASEGT. CDR3 nucleotides: TGTGCCAGCGATTACGGACAGGGAGGGAACACCATATATTTT. Its translation: CASDYGQGGNTIYF.

The V and J genes are TRBV2 and TRBJ2-7; TRBD1 might be the D (5 bases). The germline V and J ends were trimmed by 9 bases and 5 bases, with 14 bases remaining between them. CDR3 length: 12 residues. Germline CDR1 SNHLY, CDR2 FYNNEI. The CDR3 protein is CASRDSLHEQYF. The CDR3 nucleotides read TGTGCCAGTAGAGACAGTCTCCACGAGCAGTACTTC.

The chain uses TRBV14 and TRBJ2-1, with TRBD2 matching over 15 bases. Germline-derived CDR1 and CDR2 are SGHDN and FVKESK. V was clipped by 4 bases and J by 0 bases; unmatched bases: 10. This CDR3 has 20 amino acids. The chain's CDR3 is CASSLLKGLAGGSSYNEQFF. CDR3 in DNA: TGTGCCAGCAGCCTGCTGAAGGGACTAGCGGGAGGAAGCTCCTACAATGAGCAGTTCTTC.

This clone was seen more than once but under ten times. The gene calls are TRBV29-1 and TRBJ1-5; tentatively, D is TRBD1 (5 bases). The CDR3 extends over 14 amino acids. The V gene lost 6 bases and the J gene lost 1 base, with 13 bases spanning the gap. The germline V gene encodes CDR1 SQVTM and CDR2 ANQGSEA. CDR3 residues: CSVRGFGSNQPQHF. For the CDR3, the DNA is TGCAGCGTCCGGGGGTTCGGGAGCAATCAGCCCCAGCATTTT.

The rearrangement joins TRBV5-1 to TRBJ2-7; D might be TRBD1 (6 bases). CDR3 length equals 16 residues. CDR1 and CDR2 from the germline V gene are SGHRS and YFSETQ. The V and J ends lost 3 bases and 3 bases respectively, with 19 bases between them. CDR3 sequence: CASSSPGQGVDYEQYF. In nucleotides, the CDR3 is TGCGCCAGCAGCTCGCCGGGACAAGGGGTCGACTACGAGCAGTACTTC.

This clone was counted only a few times. V gene TRBV5-4 combines with J gene TRBJ1-1; D perhaps matches TRBD1 (5 bases). With 0 bases removed from V and 7 bases from J, the gap between germline ends came to 13 bases. Per germline, CDR1 SGHNT and CDR2 YYREEE (reference sequence). This CDR3 is 14 amino acids long. The CDR3 reads CASSLEGDLSEAFF. The CDR3 nucleotides read TGTGCCAGCAGCTTGGAAGGGGATCTTAGTGAAGCTTTCTTT.

Written as DNA, the CDR3 is TGTGCCAGCAGCGCTCGGACTAGCGTAACAAAGGGAAACAATGAGCAGTTCTTC. Translation gives CASSARTSVTKGNNEQFF. The chain employs TRBV9 and TRBJ2-1; TRBD2 matches 9 bases. The V segment lost 3 bases and the J segment 5 bases; nucleotides outside the gene matches: 15. Germline CDR1 is SGDLS and CDR2 is YYNGEE. This CDR3 spans 18 amino acids.

This chain uses TRBV5-1 with TRBJ1-5; TRBD1 is a possible D gene (6 bases). The germline V gene has CDR1 SGHRS and CDR2 YFSETQ. The ends were cut back, 0 bases at V and 3 bases at J, with 7 bases in the middle. The CDR3 length is 14 residues. CDR3 in DNA: TGCGCCAGCAGCTTGGACAGGGCCAATCAGCCCCAGCATTTT. Its translation is CASSLDRANQPQHF. The full variable domain, rest sourced from reference TRBV5-1 and TRBJ1-5, is KAGVTQTPRYLIKTRGQQVTLSCSPISGHRSVSWYQQTPGQGLQFLFEYFSETQRNKGNFPGRFSGRQFSNSRSEMNVSTLELGDSALYLCASSLDRANQPQHFGDGTRLSIL.

The chain employs TRBV6-5 and TRBJ2-1; 9 bases align to TRBD2. The CDR3 spans 16 residues. Germline-derived CDR1 and CDR2 are MNHEY and SVGAGI. V lost 3 bases and J lost 4; bases outside the gene matches: 7. DNA of the CDR3: TGTGCCAGCAGTTATAGCGGGAGAGACCTATACAATGAGCAGTTCTTC. It encodes CASSYSGRDLYNEQFF.